The T cell receptor (beta chain) described here comes from a study of shared clonotypes between healthy human individuals. Overall study: Samples came from two female and a few male donors aged 18 to 49.

The J segment lost 4 bases and the V segment lost 0 bases, leaving 4 bases of the junction unmatched. The length of the CDR3 is 15 residues. Germline values: CDR1 SGHRS, CDR2 YFSETQ. Repertoires were generated with immunoSEQ multiplex PCR, while TCRdb's copy carries only in-frame clones and drops some. The sample carries some 2.1 million clones, roughly 94% recorded once. A note on this clone: The sample contains more than one DNA sequence encoding this CDR3.

The sample was naive CD4+ T cells sorted from blood. Subset denoted: CD45RA+ positively selected. The sequence was collected from a man younger than 35 in good health. The chain employs TRBV5-1 and TRBJ2-3; TRBD2 agrees at 8 bases. The CDR3 DNA is TGCGCCAGCAGCTTGGCCGGACTAGCCCCAGATACGCAGTATTTT. It codes for CASSLAGLAPDTQYF.